This T cell receptor (beta chain) was profiled in a study of T-cell reconstitution after alpha-beta-depleted transplantation in children. Concerning this clonotype itself: Its target is not known.

TCRbeta library construction was performed incorporating unique molecular identifiers. TCRdb redid the calling of the PCR reads with MiXCR, one entry per CDR3 protein. The profile shows approximately 45,000 distinct CDR3 sequences, 40% to 60% of them singletons. Study-wide points: Fresh T-cell production supplied most of the T-cell counts and diversity seen one year after transplant. Approximately two months post-transplant, alpha-beta T cells reportedly originated from several hundred expanded graft clones.

The junction had 4 bases not matched to a gene; V was cut back by 7 bases and J by 2 bases. This CDR3 has 16 amino acids. Germline CDR1 and CDR2: SGHRS and YFSETQ. The sequencing here drew on peripheral blood, taken before TCRalphabeta/CD19-depleted stem cell transplant. The genes are TRBV5-1 and TRBJ2-3; 16 bases map to TRBD2. This clonotype was obtained from a boy under two years old with SCID, due to receive a stem cell transplant. CDR3 sequence (DNA): TGCGCCAGCGGGACTAGCGGGGGGGTACCCACAGATACGCAGTATTTT. It codes for CASGTSGGVPTDTQYF.